This TCR beta chain came from a study of vaccination effects on CD4 cells after COVID-19. ViraFEST assay sequencing came after antigen-specific CD4+ T cells were expanded with viral peptide pools. Investigators separated out CD4+ T cells once approximately 11 days of culture had passed. Either the mRNA-1273 or the BNT162b2 vaccine was given to participants as two doses. Measured with immunoSEQ multiplex PCR; TCRdb has only the in-frame clones, and not every one. This table has roughly 55,000 clones, around four fifths appearing once. This clone has just a few counts. Its specificity is unknown. This CDR3 has 15 amino acids. V was trimmed by 0 bases and J by 2 bases, leaving 8 bases between them. Germline CDR1 reads MNHNY; CDR2 reads SVGAGI (reference sequence).

This receptor was taken from a human donor who received a COVID-19 vaccine. The source was CD4+ T cells from PBMCs cultured with HCoV-OC43 spike peptides, collected after COVID-19 vaccination. Subset noted: HCoV-OC43 spike overlapping peptide pool stimulation. This chain connects TRBV6-6 to TRBJ1-5; possible D gene TRBD1, 5 bases. The CDR3 reads CASSYSGRGNQPQHF. DNA of the CDR3: TGTGCCAGCAGTTACTCGGGGCGGGGCAATCAGCCCCAGCATTTT.